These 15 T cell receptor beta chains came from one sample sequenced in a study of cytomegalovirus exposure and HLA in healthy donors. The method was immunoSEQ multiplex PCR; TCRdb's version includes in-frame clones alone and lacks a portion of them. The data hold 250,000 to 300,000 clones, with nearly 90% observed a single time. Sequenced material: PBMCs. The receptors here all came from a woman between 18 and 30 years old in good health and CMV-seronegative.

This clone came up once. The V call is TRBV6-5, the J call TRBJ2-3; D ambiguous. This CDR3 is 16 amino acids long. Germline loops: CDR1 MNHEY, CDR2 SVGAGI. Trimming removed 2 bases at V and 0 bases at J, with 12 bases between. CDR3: CASSYGLEDSTDTQYF. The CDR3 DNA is TGTGCCAGCAGTTACGGTTTAGAGGATAGCACAGATACGCAGTATTTT.

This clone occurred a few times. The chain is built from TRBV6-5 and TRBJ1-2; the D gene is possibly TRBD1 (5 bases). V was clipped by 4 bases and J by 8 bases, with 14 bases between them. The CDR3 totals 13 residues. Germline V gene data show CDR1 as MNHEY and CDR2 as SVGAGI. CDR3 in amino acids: CASSSHSGDGYTF. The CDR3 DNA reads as TGTGCCAGCAGTTCCCATAGCGGGGACGGCTACACCTTC.

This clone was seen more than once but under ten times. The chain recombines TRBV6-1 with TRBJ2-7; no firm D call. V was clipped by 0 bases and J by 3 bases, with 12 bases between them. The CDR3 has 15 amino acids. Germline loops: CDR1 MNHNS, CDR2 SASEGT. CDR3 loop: CASSEARPANYEQYV. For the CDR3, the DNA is TGTGCCAGCAGTGAAGCGCGGCCCGCTAACTACGAGCAGTACGTC.

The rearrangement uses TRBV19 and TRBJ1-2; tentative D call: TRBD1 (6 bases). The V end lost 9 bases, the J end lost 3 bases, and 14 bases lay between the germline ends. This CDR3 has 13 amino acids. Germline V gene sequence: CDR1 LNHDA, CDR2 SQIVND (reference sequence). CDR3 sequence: CASRIRQDYGYTF. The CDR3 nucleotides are TGTGCCAGCAGAATCCGACAGGACTATGGCTACACCTTC.

DNA for the CDR3: TGTGCCAGCTCCCTGAAGGGGCAGGGCCCCTACGAGCAGTACTTC. This translates into CASSLKGQGPYEQYF. The chain has TRBV27 and TRBJ2-7; maybe TRBD1 (5 bases). Germline V CDR1 and CDR2: MNHEY, SMNVEV (reference sequence). V was clipped by 8 bases and J by 2 bases, with 19 bases between them. There are 15 residues in the CDR3.

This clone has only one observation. The CDR3 loop reads CASRATRRGGKEKLFF. For the CDR3, the DNA is TGTGCCAGCAGGGCTACCCGTCGTGGGGGCAAGGAAAAACTGTTTTTT. The rearrangement uses TRBV2 and TRBJ1-4, with TRBD1 as a possible D gene (6 bases). The CDR3 contains 16 residues. V lost 6 bases, J lost 8 bases, and 22 bases lay in between. In germline, CDR1 is SNHLY, CDR2 FYNNEI.

The DNA for the CDR3 is TGCGCCAGCAGTTCCACAGTGGACACCACAGATACGCAGTATTTT. Translation: CASSSTVDTTDTQYF. The chain joins TRBV10-1 to TRBJ2-3, with D perhaps matching TRBD1 (5 bases). Looked up from germline, CDR1 is WNHNN and CDR2 is SYGVQD (reference sequence). Trimming took 5 bases from V and 2 from J, leaving 14 bases between them. This CDR3 has 15 amino acids.

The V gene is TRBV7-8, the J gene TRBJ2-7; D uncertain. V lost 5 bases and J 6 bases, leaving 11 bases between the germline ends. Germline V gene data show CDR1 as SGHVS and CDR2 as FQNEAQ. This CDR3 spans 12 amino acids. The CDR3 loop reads CASSQRRSEQYV. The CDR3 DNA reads TGTGCCAGCAGCCAGAGACGGAGCGAGCAGTACGTC.

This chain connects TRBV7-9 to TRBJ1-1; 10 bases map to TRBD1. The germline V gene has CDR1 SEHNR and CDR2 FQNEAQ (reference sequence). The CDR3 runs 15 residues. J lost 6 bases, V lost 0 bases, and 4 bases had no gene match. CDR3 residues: CASSLATGGASEAFF. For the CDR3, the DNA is TGTGCCAGCAGCTTAGCGACAGGGGGCGCATCTGAAGCTTTCTTT.

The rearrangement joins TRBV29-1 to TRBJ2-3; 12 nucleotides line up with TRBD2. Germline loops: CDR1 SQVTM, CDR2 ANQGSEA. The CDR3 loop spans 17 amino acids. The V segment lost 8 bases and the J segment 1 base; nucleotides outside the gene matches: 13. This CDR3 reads CSLRWTSGDVGTDTQYF. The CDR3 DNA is TGCAGCCTACGCTGGACTAGCGGGGATGTGGGCACAGATACGCAGTATTTT.

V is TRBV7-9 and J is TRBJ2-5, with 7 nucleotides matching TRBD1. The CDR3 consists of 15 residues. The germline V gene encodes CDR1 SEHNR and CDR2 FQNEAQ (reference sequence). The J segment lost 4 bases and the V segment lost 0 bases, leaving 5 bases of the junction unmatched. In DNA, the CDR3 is TGTGCCAGCAGCTTAGCGGTAGGGGGCGCAGAGACCCAGTACTTC. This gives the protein CASSLAVGGAETQYF.

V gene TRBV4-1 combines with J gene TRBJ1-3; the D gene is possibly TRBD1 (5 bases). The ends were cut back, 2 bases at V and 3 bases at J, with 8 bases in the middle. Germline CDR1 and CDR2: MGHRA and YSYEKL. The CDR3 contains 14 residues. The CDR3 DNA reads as TGCGCCAGCAGCCAAACGACAGATGGAAACACCATATATTTT. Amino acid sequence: CASSQTTDGNTIYF.

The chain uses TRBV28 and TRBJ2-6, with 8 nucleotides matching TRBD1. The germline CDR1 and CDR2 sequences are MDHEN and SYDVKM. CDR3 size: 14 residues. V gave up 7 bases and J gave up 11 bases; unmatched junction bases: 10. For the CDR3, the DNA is TGTGCCAGCAATACCGACAGGGGCGGCCACGTCCTGACTTTC. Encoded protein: CASNTDRGGHVLTF. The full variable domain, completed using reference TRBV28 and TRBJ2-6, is DVKVTQSSRYLVKRTGEKVFLECVQDMDHENMFWYRQDPGLGLRLIYFSYDVKMKEKGDIPEGYSVSREKKERFSLILESASTNQTSMYLCASNTDRGGHVLTFGAGSRLTVL.

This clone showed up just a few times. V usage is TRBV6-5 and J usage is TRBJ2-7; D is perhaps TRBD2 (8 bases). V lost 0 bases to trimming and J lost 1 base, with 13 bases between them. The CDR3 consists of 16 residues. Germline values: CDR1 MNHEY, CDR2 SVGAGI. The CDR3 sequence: CASSYSSGTASYEQYV. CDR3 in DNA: TGTGCCAGCAGTTACTCTAGCGGGACAGCTTCCTACGAGCAGTACGTC.

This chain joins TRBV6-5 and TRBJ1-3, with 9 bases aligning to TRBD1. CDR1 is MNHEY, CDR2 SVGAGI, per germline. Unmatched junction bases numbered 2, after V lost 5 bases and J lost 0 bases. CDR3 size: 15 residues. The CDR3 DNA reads TGTGCCAGCAGTCGGGACAGGGACTCTGGAAACACCATATATTTT. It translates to CASSRDRDSGNTIYF.